This T cell receptor (beta chain) was recovered during a study of blood T cell repertoires in COVID-19 (TCRdb year 2020). Describing the broader study: Collaborator samples came from the United States, Italy and Spain and covered acute and convalescent phases of COVID-19. Subjects who had been exposed to COVID-19, were actively infected with it, or had recovered from it provided the deeply sampled blood TCRbeta repertoires that made up the dataset. Where available, HLA class I and class II types were obtained from metadata supplied by the sample provider rather than from assay-based typing. The samples were drawn from two sources: the first 160 participants of the ongoing ImmuneRACE study, and about 1,300 subjects contributed by 6 global collaborators. Sample metadata almost always included a de-identified subject ID, COVID-19 status, age in years and sex. The prospective study material was composed of cDNA or gDNA derived from T cells, B-cell-depleted T cells, or PBMCs. The repertoires were made available in a free public database intended to serve as a resource for research on the immune response to SARS-CoV-2.

Points the paper makes about the study in general: How much clinical and demographic metadata was included differed by source and by participant, and the metadata was provided uncurated.

Each collaborating institution followed its own protocols to collect whole blood in K2EDTA tubes. For TCRbeta analysis, collaborators shipped samples in one of three forms: frozen whole blood, isolated PBMCs, or DNA extracted from either of those sample types. The CDR3 spans 15 residues, from the cysteine through the phenylalanine. Only CDR3 DNA remains: 45 bases, in frame from the first base. Deletion took 4 bases off V and 5 bases off J, with a span of 14 bases between the germline ends. CDR1 and CDR2 are read off the germline V gene as KGHDR and SFDVKD. TCRbeta CDR3 regions were amplified from genomic DNA using the immunoSEQ Assay, a bias-controlled multiplex PCR. In the original analysis: Nucleated cell counts per sample were estimated from amplification of reference gene primers within the assay. Sequence reads were collapsed and filtered to measure the absolute abundance of every unique TCRbeta CDR3 rearrangement. For each sample, productive Simpson clonality was calculated as the square root of Simpson's diversity index over productive rearrangements. Entries here come from immuneACCESS through TCRdb and include only in-frame sequences with V and J called. Some clones fail to appear in such tables; in the studies checked, an unresolved V gene covers under half of the shortfall, and the cause of the remainder is unknown. V and J calls and clone size are given by that table; D and trimming were obtained from the DNA. The sample table contains about 70,000 clones; only one count was recorded for roughly 84% of them. The top ten clones comprise roughly a tenth of the sample.

Points on this clone: Its antigen remains undetermined. It has no much larger one-base neighbor in the sample; base qualities were not kept.

This TCR derives from a woman aged 18-35 years with acute or convalescent COVID-19. Source material: peripheral blood. Here the chain combines TRBV24-1 and TRBJ2-1; TRBD2 is perhaps the D gene, given 5 matching bases. The CDR3 amino acid sequence is: CATSEGGDRDNEQFF. The nucleotide sequence is given as TGTGCCACCAGTGAAGGAGGTGATAGGGACAATGAGCAGTTCTTC.